Included here is one TCR beta chain sequence, with context. These data come from a study of blood T cell repertoires in COVID-19. V was clipped by 8 bases and J by 8 bases; unmatched bases: 13. CDR3 length equals 15 residues. The germline V gene has CDR1 SGHAT and CDR2 FQNNGV. Data came from immunoSEQ multiplex PCR; TCRdb stores just in-frame clones and leaves some out. The sample yields over 200,000 clones, 70% to 90% seen once. Sequencing used PBMCs or T cells enriched from blood (not recorded which). J is TRBJ2-2 and V is TRBV11-2, with 8 positions matching TRBD2. The source is a woman between 35 and 50 years old with acute COVID-19. CDR3 residues: CASGGVAGGRGELFF. As DNA, the CDR3 is TGTGCCAGCGGTGGTGTTGCGGGGGGCCGGGGGGAGCTGTTTTTT.